Following are 5 T cell receptor beta chains from one sample sequenced in a study of T cell changes during pregnancy in multiple sclerosis. TCRdb's table, derived via immunoSEQ multiplex PCR, lists solely in-frame clones and lacks some. The table records approximately 84,000 clones, about 93% of them present only once. The sequencing used peripheral blood, collected in the second trimester of pregnancy. These receptors were collected from a female donor in good health, enrolled as a control in a pregnancy study.

Written as DNA, the CDR3 is TGTGCCAGCAGGACAGGGGCGGAGGGTGAGACCCAGTACTTC. This encodes CASRTGAEGETQYF. The chain has TRBV28 and TRBJ2-5; 8 bases are shared with TRBD1. Germline V gives CDR1 MDHEN, CDR2 SYDVKM. Germline trimming cut 6 bases from V and 5 bases from J; bases unmatched to any gene: 8. CDR3 length: 14 residues.

The chain joins TRBV6-1 to TRBJ2-1, with D perhaps TRBD2 (6 bases). The CDR3 totals 15 residues. The germline V gene has CDR1 MNHNS and CDR2 SASEGT. V dropped 5 bases and J dropped 5 bases, with 16 bases sitting between them. In DNA form, the CDR3 reads TGTGCCAGCAGTCAACAACCTAGCGCCAACAATGAGCAGTTCTTC. Protein: CASSQQPSANNEQFF.

With respect to this clone: The junction differs from germline at one of its ends, possibly a read error. The chain joins TRBV28 to TRBJ2-7; 7 bases agree with TRBD2. This CDR3 is 13 amino acids long. Germline CDR1 is MDHEN and CDR2 is SYDVKM. In DNA, the CDR3 is TGTGCCAGCAGCCCCTACGTAGCGGGTCATAGTCTCTTC. Amino acid sequence: CASSPYVAGHSLF.

V is TRBV18 and J is TRBJ2-1; TRBD1 matches 9 bases. V was clipped by 4 bases and J by 6 bases; unmatched bases: 10. CDR1 is KGHSH and CDR2 is LQKENI in the germline V gene. The CDR3 loop spans 16 amino acids. CDR3 nucleotides: TGTGCCAGCTCACGCCGGGGACAGGGAGGAACCAATGAGCAGTTCTTC. Encoded protein: CASSRRGQGGTNEQFF.

The rearrangement uses TRBV27 and TRBJ2-2; 12 bases are shared with TRBD2. Germline V CDR1 and CDR2: MNHEY, SMNVEV (reference sequence). The CDR3 totals 18 residues. V gave up 8 bases and J gave up 3 bases; unmatched junction bases: 13. The DNA of the CDR3 is TGTGCCAGCGGCCGGAGACTAGCGGGAGCCCTGGACACCGGGGAGCTGTTTTTT. Translating it yields CASGRRLAGALDTGELFF.